This T cell receptor beta chain was found in a study of T cell changes during pregnancy in multiple sclerosis. V dropped 0 bases and J dropped 4; count of bases not matched to a gene: 4. This CDR3 comprises 15 residues. Germline assignment: CDR1 MNHEY and CDR2 SVGAGI. Produced via immunoSEQ multiplex PCR; TCRdb's table is partial and in-frame only. The table has tens of thousands of clones, 92% seen once. V usage is TRBV6-5 and J usage is TRBJ2-7; 9 bases line up with TRBD1. The TCR originated in a female donor in good health, enrolled as a control in a pregnancy study. The sequencing used peripheral blood, collected in the third trimester of pregnancy. CDR3 DNA: TGTGCCAGCAGTTACTCGGGGACAGGGCTATACGAGCAGTACTTC. Amino acid sequence: CASSYSGTGLYEQYF.